Following are 14 T cell receptor beta chains from one sample sequenced in a study of T cells in tumors after PD-1 blockade. Here immunoSEQ multiplex PCR was the method, and the copy in TCRdb shows in-frame clones only, minus some. The table records 55,000 to 70,000 clones, about four fifths of them present only once. The source material was PBMCs, sampled before anti-PD-1 treatment. All receptors come from a human donor with basal cell carcinoma.

This chain joins TRBV10-3 and TRBJ2-3, with TRBD2 identical over 8 bases. Germline lookup yields CDR1 ENHRY and CDR2 SYGVKD. Trimming removed 8 bases from V and 0 bases from J; junction bases left unmatched: 4. The CDR3 is 14 amino acids. The CDR3, as DNA: TGTGCCATCCGGGGGGGACTCAGCACAGATACGCAGTATTTT. Translation: CAIRGGLSTDTQYF.

This clone has just a few counts. The chain carries TRBV28 and TRBJ2-5; D gene ambiguous. V lost 3 bases to trimming and J lost 4 bases, with 3 bases between them. Germline V lookup: CDR1 MDHEN, CDR2 SYDVKM. The CDR3 runs to 11 residues. The DNA for the CDR3 is TGTGCCAGCAGTTTCAGAGAGACCCAGTACTTC. Its translation: CASSFRETQYF.

The chain carries TRBV27 and TRBJ1-1; D might be TRBD1 (6 bases). Per germline, CDR1 MNHEY and CDR2 SMNVEV (reference sequence). The length of the CDR3 is 16 residues. The germline V and J ends were trimmed by 8 bases and 7 bases, with 26 bases remaining between them. The CDR3 protein is CASLISGAPRSGEAFF. The CDR3 nucleotides are TGTGCCAGCCTTATATCAGGGGCCCCAAGGAGTGGTGAAGCTTTCTTT.

The chain carries TRBV30 and TRBJ1-1; TRBD1 agrees at 7 bases. The CDR3 totals 14 residues. CDR1 and CDR2 from the germline V gene are GTSNPN and SVGIG (reference sequence). Trimming took 2 bases from V and 5 from J; bases not matched to a gene: 8. CDR3 region: CAWSSDRVVTEAFF. CDR3 sequence (DNA): TGTGCCTGGAGTTCAGACAGGGTAGTTACTGAAGCTTTCTTT.

The chain links TRBV19 to TRBJ1-4; D possibly corresponds to TRBD1 (6 bases). The CDR3 covers 15 residues. Deletions cut 6 bases from V and 5 bases from J, with 16 bases between. Germline CDR1 LNHDA, CDR2 SQIVND (reference sequence). In nucleotides, the CDR3 is TGTGCCAGTAGCGATGGGGGCCGTAGGAATGAAAAACTGTTTTTT. Protein: CASSDGGRRNEKLFF.

The gene calls are TRBV18 and TRBJ1-1; possible D gene TRBD1, 6 bases. The germline gives CDR1 KGHSH, CDR2 LQKENI. This CDR3 is built from 14 residues. Trimming left V 9 bases short and J 0 bases short, with 14 bases between. In nucleotides, the CDR3 is TGTGCCAGTTCCTTTGGACAGATGAACACTGAAGCTTTCTTT. The encoded protein is CASSFGQMNTEAFF.

The chain carries TRBV5-6 and TRBJ2-7, with a possible D match to TRBD1 (5 bases). V lost 5 bases and J 3 bases, leaving 15 bases between the germline ends. Germline V gene sequence: CDR1 SGHDT, CDR2 YYEEEE. The CDR3 sequence is 14 residues long. CDR3 in amino acids: CASSGPRQIYEQYF. The CDR3 coding sequence is TGTGCCAGCAGTGGACCGAGACAGATCTACGAGCAGTACTTC.

The V and J genes are TRBV30 and TRBJ2-3; TRBD1 might be the D (6 bases). The CDR3 length is 13 residues. Germline V gene data show CDR1 as GTSNPN and CDR2 as SVGIG (reference sequence). With 5 bases removed from V and 5 bases from J, the gap between germline ends came to 14 bases. The CDR3 loop reads CAWELGAGDTQYF. DNA for the CDR3: TGTGCCTGGGAGCTGGGGGCAGGAGATACGCAGTATTTT.

This chain links TRBV30 with TRBJ1-1, with a possible D match to TRBD1 (5 bases). Germline V gives CDR1 GTSNPN, CDR2 SVGIG (reference sequence). The V end was cut by 4 bases, the J end by 0 bases, with 9 bases between. The CDR3 has 13 residues. The CDR3 region is CAWTGLLNTEAFF. DNA of the CDR3: TGTGCCTGGACGGGACTCCTGAACACTGAAGCTTTCTTT. Full variable domain (missing parts from reference TRBV30 and TRBJ1-1): SQTIHQWPATLVQPVGSPLSLECTVEGTSNPNLYWYRQAAGRGLQLLFYSVGIGQISSEVPQNLSASRPQDRQFILSSKKLLLSDSGFYLCAWTGLLNTEAFFGQGTRLTVV.

This clone was found a few times. The rearrangement joins TRBV18 to TRBJ2-2; the D gene is possibly TRBD1 (5 bases). V was pared by 8 bases and J by 5 bases, with 15 bases between. This CDR3 has 14 residues. CDR1 and CDR2 from the germline V gene are KGHSH and LQKENI. The CDR3 loop reads CASAQGLRTGELFF. The CDR3 DNA reads TGTGCCAGCGCTCAGGGTCTACGGACCGGGGAGCTGTTTTTT.

The rearrangement joins TRBV6-5 to TRBJ2-7, with unresolved D. Deletions cut 4 bases from V and 4 bases from J, with 14 bases between. The CDR3 totals 14 residues. Germline V gives CDR1 MNHEY, CDR2 SVGAGI. The CDR3 region is CASSSRTEYYEQYF. The CDR3 DNA sequence: TGTGCCAGCAGTTCCCGGACGGAATATTACGAGCAGTACTTC.

The V call is TRBV5-4, the J call TRBJ1-1, with D possibly being TRBD1 (5 bases). V shed 4 bases and J shed 1 base, with 8 bases lying between them. Germline CDR1 is SGHNT and CDR2 is YYREEE (reference sequence). The CDR3 is 13 amino acids. Written as DNA, the CDR3 is TGTGCCAGCAGCGGCAGGGCGAACACTGAAGCTTTCTTT. Its translation: CASSGRANTEAFF.

The chain has TRBV12-3 or TRBV12-4 and TRBJ1-3, with 7 nucleotides matching TRBD1. V was clipped by 5 bases and J by 4 bases; unmatched bases: 2. CDR3 length: 13 amino acids. The DNA for the CDR3 is TGTGCCAGCAGTGGGACAGTCGGAAACACCATATATTTT. It is translated as CASSGTVGNTIYF.

V is TRBV7-9 and J is TRBJ2-1, with TRBD1 matching 9 bases. The CDR3 consists of 16 residues. J lost 6 bases, V lost 5 bases, and 11 bases had no gene match. In germline, CDR1 is SEHNR, CDR2 FQNEAQ (reference sequence). CDR3 DNA: TGTGCCAGCAGCCAAACACCGGGACAGGGACCCAATGAGCAGTTCTTC. Its translation: CASSQTPGQGPNEQFF.